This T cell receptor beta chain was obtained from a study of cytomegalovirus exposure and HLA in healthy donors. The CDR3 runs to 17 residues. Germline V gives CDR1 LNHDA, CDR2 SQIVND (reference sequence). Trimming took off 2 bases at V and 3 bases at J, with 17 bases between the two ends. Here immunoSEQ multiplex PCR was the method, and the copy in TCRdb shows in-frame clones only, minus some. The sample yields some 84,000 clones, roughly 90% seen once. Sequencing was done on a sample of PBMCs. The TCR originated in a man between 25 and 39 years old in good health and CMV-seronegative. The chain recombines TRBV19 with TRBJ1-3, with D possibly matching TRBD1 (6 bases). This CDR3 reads CASSISPGQGIGNTIYF. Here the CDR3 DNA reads TGTGCCAGTAGTATATCACCCGGGCAGGGGATTGGAAACACCATATATTTT.